What follows describes a single T cell receptor (beta chain). On sorted subsets, replicate PCRs used 200 ng DNA, or about 33,000 T cell genomes. Assay: immunoSEQ multiplex PCR; the TCRdb copy retains only in-frame clones and omits some. The sample records some 2.4 million clones, approximately 94% being singletons. These data belong to a study of shared clonotypes between healthy human individuals. Germline CDR1 SGHNT, CDR2 YYREEE (reference sequence). The CDR3 is 15 residues long. V dropped 4 bases and J dropped 3; count of bases not matched to a gene: 7. The clonotype comes from a man younger than 35 in good health. Some clones in this sample may be carry-over from other donors' samples. The chain links TRBV5-4 to TRBJ2-1; 7 bases line up with TRBD2. Sample: naive CD4+ T cells from PBMCs. Subset in this sample: CD45RA+ positively selected. The DNA for the CDR3 is TGTGCCAGCAGCCCGTCGGGCGGGAGCTACAATGAGCAGTTCTTC. Amino acids: CASSPSGGSYNEQFF.